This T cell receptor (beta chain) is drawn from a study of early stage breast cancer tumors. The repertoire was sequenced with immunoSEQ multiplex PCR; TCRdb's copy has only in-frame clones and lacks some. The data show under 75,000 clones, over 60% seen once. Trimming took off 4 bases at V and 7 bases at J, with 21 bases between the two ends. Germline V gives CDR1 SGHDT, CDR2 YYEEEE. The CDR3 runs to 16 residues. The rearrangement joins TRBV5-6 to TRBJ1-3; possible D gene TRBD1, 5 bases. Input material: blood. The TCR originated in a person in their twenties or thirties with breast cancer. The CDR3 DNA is TGTGCCAGCAGCACCGGGGACCGGGGGGAGTTTAACACCATATATTTT. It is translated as CASSTGDRGEFNTIYF.